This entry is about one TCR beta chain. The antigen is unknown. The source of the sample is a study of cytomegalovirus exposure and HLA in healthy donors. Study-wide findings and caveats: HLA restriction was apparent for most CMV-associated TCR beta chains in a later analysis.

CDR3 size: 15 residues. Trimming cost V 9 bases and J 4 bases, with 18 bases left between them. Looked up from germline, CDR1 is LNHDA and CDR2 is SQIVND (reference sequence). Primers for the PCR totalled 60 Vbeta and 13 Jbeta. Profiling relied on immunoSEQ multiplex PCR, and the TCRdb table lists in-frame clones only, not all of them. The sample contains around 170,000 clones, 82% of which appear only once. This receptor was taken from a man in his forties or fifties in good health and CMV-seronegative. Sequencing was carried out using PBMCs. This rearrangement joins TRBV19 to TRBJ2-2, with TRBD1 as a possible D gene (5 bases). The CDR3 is CASGPVDRSTGELFF. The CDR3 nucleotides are TGTGCCAGCGGGCCGGTAGACAGATCCACCGGGGAGCTGTTTTTT. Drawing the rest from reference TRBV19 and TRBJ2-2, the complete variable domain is DGGITQSPKYLFRKEGQNVTLSCEQNLNHDAMYWYRQDPGQGLRLIYYSQIVNDFQKGDIAEGYSVSREKKESFPLTVTSAQKNPTAFYLCASGPVDRSTGELFFGEGSRLTVL.